This T cell receptor beta chain was sequenced during a study of tumor and adjacent non-tumor tissue in lung cancer listed by TCRdb under 2018. Study-level background: Of the cohort, 12 patients had adenocarcinoma, 2 had squamous cell carcinoma and 1 had small cell lung cancer. The roughly 15 enrolled patients, of whom 10 were men and 5 were women, were aged about 30 to 85 years and were diagnosed with TNM stage I to III disease. In total, sequencing yielded 125,075,908 productive TCRbeta reads, which works out to an average of approximately 4 million reads per sample. A few dozen paired specimens, one tumor and one normal lung sample per patient, were profiled by TCRbeta CDR3 sequencing. Bulk TCRbeta repertoires were compared between lung tumor tissue and matched distant non-tumor lung tissue obtained from around 14 lung cancer patients. General conclusions and limits of the study: TCR diversity was significantly higher in younger patients, and greater tumor TCR diversity was associated with shorter overall survival and shorter disease-free survival. Neither the sequencing platform nor unique molecular identifiers are named or mentioned anywhere in the methods. With only around 15 patients in the cohort, the authors noted that larger samples and more detailed clinical data are needed. Peripheral blood was not sequenced, so blood TCRbeta repertoires were not examined in the lung cancer patients of the study. Significantly higher TCR diversity (inverse Simpson) was observed in tumor tissue than in normal lung tissue (around 450 vs 150, P = 0.0075, Mann-Whitney U test). The top 100 clones accounted for a significantly larger cumulative portion of the repertoire in normal lung than in tumor tissue.

Bulk unsorted tissue served as the source for RNA extraction, and RNA quality was assessed using a NanoDrop ND-1000 and an Agilent 2100. All donors had newly diagnosed lung cancer, had not received prior chemotherapy, and were admitted for thoracic surgery in China between August and November 2014. Patients who had received previous radiotherapy or chemotherapy, or who had another concurrent cancer, were excluded from the study. Pieces of surgical tissue measuring roughly 1-2.2 cm3 were kept in RNAlater solution and held at -80 degrees C until needed. The junction shows trimming of 10 bases on V and 8 bases on J, plus 17 bases between the germline ends. From the germline V gene, CDR1 is SGHNT and CDR2 is YENEEA. The CDR3 measures 12 amino acids from cysteine to phenylalanine. Only CDR3 DNA remains: 36 bases, in frame from the first base. Concerning this clonotype: Its antigen has not been determined. No base quality information exists; no much larger clone differs at one position.

The library came from multiplex PCR. The instrument given in TCRdb is Illumina HiSeq 2500. TCRbeta libraries were constructed through three rounds of nested PCR with primers (Table S4) according to protocols modified from ARM-PCR. Before sequencing, PCR products of 200-500 bp were cut from the gel and purified using the QIAquick gel extraction kit. As for the original processing: Trimmomatic was used to clean the reads, FLASH was used to merge the reads into complete CDR3 sequences, and MiTCR was used to assign the reads to V(D)J germline segments. Clonal diversity was computed as the inverse Simpson's index with VDJtools. A read counted as productive if the sequence was in-frame and lacked a premature stop codon. TCRdb reprocessed the public reads (quality trimming at Q25 with fastp, clone calling with MiXCR) and kept in-frame beta chains. A single entry per CDR3 protein holds the most common genes and DNA from its merged rows. TCRdb's processing, not the authors' own work, is the source of the V and J calls. The sample table contains 60,000 to 95,000 distinct CDR3 sequences; only one count was recorded for 60% to 80% of them. The top ten clones comprise about an eighth of the sample.

Recombination connected TRBV11-3 to TRBJ1-2; the D segment cannot be called with confidence. Sequencing was carried out using lung tumor tissue. This sequence originates from a woman aged 45-65 years with non-small cell lung cancer. The DNA sequence is TGTGCCACCGAGACGAGTTGCTACGGCTACACCTTC. This encodes CATETSCYGYTF.